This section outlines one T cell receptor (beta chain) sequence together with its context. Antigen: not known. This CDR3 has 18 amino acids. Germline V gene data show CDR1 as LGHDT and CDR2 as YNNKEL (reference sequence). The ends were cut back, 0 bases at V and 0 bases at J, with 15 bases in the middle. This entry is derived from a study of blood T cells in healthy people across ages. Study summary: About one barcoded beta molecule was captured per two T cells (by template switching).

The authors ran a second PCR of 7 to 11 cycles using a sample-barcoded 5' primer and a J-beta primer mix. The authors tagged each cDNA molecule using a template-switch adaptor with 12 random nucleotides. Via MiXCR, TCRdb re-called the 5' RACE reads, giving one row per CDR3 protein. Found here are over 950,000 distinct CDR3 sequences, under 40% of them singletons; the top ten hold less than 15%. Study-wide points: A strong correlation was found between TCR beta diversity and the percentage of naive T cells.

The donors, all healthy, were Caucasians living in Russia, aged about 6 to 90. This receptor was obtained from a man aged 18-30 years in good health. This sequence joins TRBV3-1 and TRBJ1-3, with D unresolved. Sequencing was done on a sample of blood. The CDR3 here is CASSQDRYRDISGNTIYF. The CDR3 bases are TGTGCCAGCAGCCAAGATCGGTACAGAGACATCTCTGGAAACACCATATATTTT.